These T cell receptor beta chains were read from a single sample in a study of T cell responses to AZD1222 COVID-19 vaccine. This table comes from immunoSEQ multiplex PCR, and its TCRdb copy is limited to in-frame clones, with some not included. The sample yields around 88,000 clones, roughly 89% seen once. The source was peripheral blood, collected on day 0 of MenACWY control vaccination. The receptors originated from an adult in good health. Both conserved end residues are part of each CDR3. The order of the fields is J gene, V gene, D gene, clone size, CDR3 protein, CDR3 DNA. D genes are given only for firm matches. Not all rows give a size; the values are once, few, many and, for expanded clones, a class.

j_gene: TRBJ1-5
v_gene: TRBV5-4
d_gene: TRBD1
abundance: once
CDR3aa: CASSPGQGANQPQHF
CDR3nt: TGTGCCAGCAGCCCCGGACAGGGGGCTAATCAGCCCCAGCATTTT

j_gene: TRBJ1-3
v_gene: TRBV7-2
d_gene: NA
abundance: NA
CDR3aa: CASRQDSQPGNTIYF
CDR3nt: TGTGCCAGCAGACAGGACAGTCAACCTGGAAACACCATATATTTT

j_gene: TRBJ2-3
v_gene: TRBV5-1
d_gene: TRBD1
abundance: NA
CDR3aa: CASSPGTGTDTQYF
CDR3nt: TGCGCCAGCAGCCCAGGGACAGGCACAGATACGCAGTATTTT

j_gene: TRBJ2-5
v_gene: TRBV30
d_gene: NA
abundance: NA
CDR3aa: CACGGPETQYF
CDR3nt: TGTGCCTGCGGGGGACCCGAGACCCAGTACTTC

j_gene: TRBJ2-3
v_gene: TRBV5-3
d_gene: NA
abundance: NA
CDR3aa: CARTGTDSTDTQYF
CDR3nt: TGTGCCAGAACCGGGACGGATAGCACAGATACGCAGTATTTT

j_gene: TRBJ2-5
v_gene: TRBV10-3
d_gene: TRBD2
abundance: NA
CDR3aa: CAISNSGGAGETQYF
CDR3nt: TGTGCCATCAGTAATAGCGGGGGGGCAGGCGAGACCCAGTACTTC

j_gene: TRBJ2-2
v_gene: TRBV6-2/TRBV6-3
d_gene: TRBD2
abundance: NA
CDR3aa: CASSYVPGGRYTGELFF
CDR3nt: TGTGCCAGCAGTTACGTTCCGGGGGGGAGGTACACCGGGGAGCTGTTTTTT

j_gene: TRBJ1-5
v_gene: TRBV19
d_gene: NA
abundance: once
CDR3aa: CASTRRGMQPQHF
CDR3nt: TGTGCCAGTACTCGCCGGGGTATGCAGCCCCAGCATTTT

j_gene: TRBJ1-4
v_gene: TRBV19
d_gene: NA
abundance: NA
CDR3aa: CASKVGVNEKLFF
CDR3nt: TGTGCCAGCAAAGTTGGGGTAAATGAAAAACTGTTTTTT

j_gene: TRBJ1-2
v_gene: TRBV10-3
d_gene: TRBD1
abundance: NA
CDR3aa: CAISDVQGVANYGYTF
CDR3nt: TGTGCCATCAGTGATGTCCAGGGGGTCGCTAACTATGGCTACACCTTC

j_gene: TRBJ1-2
v_gene: TRBV4-3
d_gene: NA
abundance: NA
CDR3aa: CASSQEFLAEHYGYTF
CDR3nt: TGCGCCAGCAGCCAAGAATTCTTAGCGGAACACTATGGCTACACCTTC

j_gene: TRBJ1-4
v_gene: TRBV12-3/TRBV12-4
d_gene: NA
abundance: NA
CDR3aa: CASSFLNEKLFF
CDR3nt: TGTGCCAGCAGTTTTCTAAATGAAAAACTGTTTTTT

j_gene: TRBJ2-1
v_gene: TRBV3-1/TRBV3-2
d_gene: NA
abundance: NA
CDR3aa: CASSQDGQYNEQFF
CDR3nt: TGTGCCAGCAGCCAAGATGGCCAGTACAATGAGCAGTTCTTC

j_gene: TRBJ1-3
v_gene: TRBV12-3/TRBV12-4
d_gene: NA
abundance: NA
CDR3aa: CASSIGFGNTIYF
CDR3nt: TGTGCCAGCAGCATAGGCTTTGGAAACACCATATATTTT

j_gene: TRBJ2-5
v_gene: TRBV15
d_gene: NA
abundance: NA
CDR3aa: CATSSGTGIVETQYF
CDR3nt: TGTGCCACCAGCAGCGGAACAGGGATTGTAGAGACCCAGTACTTC

j_gene: TRBJ2-7
v_gene: TRBV7-2
d_gene: TRBD1
abundance: NA
CDR3aa: CASSRDRGFEQYF
CDR3nt: TGTGCCAGCAGCCGGGACAGGGGATTCGAGCAGTACTTC

j_gene: TRBJ1-5
v_gene: TRBV3-1/TRBV3-2
d_gene: TRBD1
abundance: NA
CDR3aa: CASSQAGGDQPQHF
CDR3nt: TGTGCCAGCAGCCAGGCAGGGGGGGATCAGCCCCAGCATTTT

j_gene: TRBJ1-6
v_gene: TRBV28
d_gene: TRBD1
abundance: many
CDR3aa: CASSQDRVSSYNSPLHF
CDR3nt: TGTGCCAGCAGCCAGGACAGGGTGAGCTCCTATAATTCACCCCTCCACTTT

j_gene: TRBJ1-2
v_gene: TRBV4-1
d_gene: TRBD1
abundance: NA
CDR3aa: CASSQVGTGGMKGYTF
CDR3nt: TGCGCCAGCAGCCAAGTGGGGACAGGGGGTATGAAGGGCTACACCTTC

j_gene: TRBJ1-4
v_gene: TRBV5-1
d_gene: TRBD1
abundance: NA
CDR3aa: CASSLGQGATNEKLFF
CDR3nt: TGCGCCAGCAGCTTGGGACAGGGGGCAACTAATGAAAAACTGTTTTTT

j_gene: TRBJ1-6
v_gene: TRBV5-1
d_gene: NA
abundance: NA
CDR3aa: CASTLQGMVDSPLHF
CDR3nt: TGCGCCAGCACCTTACAGGGAATGGTGGATTCACCCCTCCACTTT

j_gene: TRBJ1-1
v_gene: TRBV9
d_gene: NA
abundance: NA
CDR3aa: CASSGLTGMNTEAFF
CDR3nt: TGTGCCAGCAGCGGACTTACAGGGATGAACACTGAAGCTTTCTTT

j_gene: TRBJ2-3
v_gene: TRBV6-4
d_gene: TRBD2
abundance: medium-sized
CDR3aa: CASSGTSGADTQYF
CDR3nt: TGTGCCAGCAGTGGGACTAGCGGGGCAGATACGCAGTATTTT

j_gene: TRBJ1-4
v_gene: TRBV7-9
d_gene: TRBD1
abundance: NA
CDR3aa: CASSATGGYGNEKLFF
CDR3nt: TGTGCCAGCAGCGCGACAGGGGGGTATGGTAATGAAAAACTGTTTTTT

j_gene: TRBJ2-5
v_gene: TRBV18
d_gene: TRBD2
abundance: NA
CDR3aa: CASSPLSGEETQYF
CDR3nt: TGTGCCAGCTCACCGCTTAGCGGGGAAGAGACCCAGTACTTC

j_gene: TRBJ2-3
v_gene: TRBV20-1
d_gene: NA
abundance: NA
CDR3aa: CSASFLVGWSTDTQYF
CDR3nt: TGCAGTGCTAGTTTTTTGGTGGGTTGGAGCACAGATACGCAGTATTTT

j_gene: TRBJ2-3
v_gene: TRBV30
d_gene: NA
abundance: NA
CDR3aa: CAWSVRLTDTQYF
CDR3nt: TGTGCCTGGAGTGTACGCCTCACAGATACGCAGTATTTT

j_gene: TRBJ2-7
v_gene: TRBV4-3
d_gene: NA
abundance: NA
CDR3aa: CASSQDASGEQYF
CDR3nt: TGCGCCAGCAGCCAAGATGCGTCGGGCGAGCAGTACTTC

j_gene: TRBJ1-5
v_gene: TRBV6-2/TRBV6-3
d_gene: TRBD1
abundance: NA
CDR3aa: CASSYGTGAPSSNQPQHF
CDR3nt: TGTGCCAGCAGTTACGGTACAGGGGCACCCTCTAGCAATCAGCCCCAGCATTTT

j_gene: TRBJ2-7
v_gene: TRBV18
d_gene: NA
abundance: NA
CDR3aa: CASSPLNEALTYEQYF
CDR3nt: TGTGCCAGCTCACCACTTAATGAAGCCCTAACCTACGAGCAGTACTTC

j_gene: TRBJ1-4
v_gene: TRBV6-6
d_gene: NA
abundance: NA
CDR3aa: CASSYSGATNEKLFF
CDR3nt: TGTGCCAGCAGTTACTCGGGCGCAACTAATGAAAAACTGTTTTTT

j_gene: TRBJ2-7
v_gene: TRBV27
d_gene: TRBD1
abundance: NA
CDR3aa: CASSFNRGQGYEQYF
CDR3nt: TGTGCCAGCAGTTTTAACAGGGGGCAAGGGTACGAGCAGTACTTC

j_gene: TRBJ2-2
v_gene: TRBV18
d_gene: NA
abundance: NA
CDR3aa: CASWGSTGELFF
CDR3nt: TGTGCCAGCTGGGGGAGCACCGGGGAGCTGTTTTTT

j_gene: TRBJ1-5
v_gene: TRBV7-7
d_gene: NA
abundance: NA
CDR3aa: CASSETGYSNQPQHF
CDR3nt: TGTGCCAGCAGCGAAACAGGGTATAGCAATCAGCCCCAGCATTTT

j_gene: TRBJ1-4
v_gene: TRBV2
d_gene: TRBD1
abundance: NA
CDR3aa: CASKDPDRWREKLFF
CDR3nt: TGTGCCAGCAAAGACCCGGACAGGTGGCGGGAAAAACTGTTTTTT

j_gene: TRBJ1-4
v_gene: TRBV19
d_gene: TRBD1
abundance: NA
CDR3aa: CASSTRQGVDNEKLFF
CDR3nt: TGTGCCAGTAGTACCAGACAGGGCGTTGATAATGAAAAACTGTTTTTT

j_gene: TRBJ1-2
v_gene: TRBV7-9
d_gene: NA
abundance: NA
CDR3aa: CASSLGGRDLYGYTF
CDR3nt: TGTGCCAGCAGCTTAGGAGGAAGGGATTTATATGGCTACACCTTC

j_gene: TRBJ2-2
v_gene: TRBV12-5
d_gene: NA
abundance: many
CDR3aa: CASGLRDTGELFF
CDR3nt: TGTGCTAGTGGTCTGAGGGACACCGGGGAGCTGTTTTTT

j_gene: TRBJ2-7
v_gene: TRBV10-3
d_gene: NA
abundance: NA
CDR3aa: CAISDSGAFSYEQYF
CDR3nt: TGTGCCATCAGTGATTCAGGGGCCTTCTCCTACGAGCAGTACTTC

j_gene: TRBJ1-6
v_gene: TRBV10-3
d_gene: NA
abundance: NA
CDR3aa: CAISEGSVSPLHF
CDR3nt: TGTGCCATCAGTGAAGGGAGTGTTTCACCCCTCCACTTT

j_gene: TRBJ2-7
v_gene: TRBV27
d_gene: NA
abundance: NA
CDR3aa: CASSLGWGAEYEQYF
CDR3nt: TGTGCCAGCAGCCTAGGGTGGGGGGCAGAGTACGAGCAGTACTTC

j_gene: TRBJ1-6
v_gene: TRBV27
d_gene: NA
abundance: NA
CDR3aa: CASRRSSSYNSPLHF
CDR3nt: TGTGCCAGCAGAAGATCAAGCTCCTATAATTCACCCCTCCACTTT

j_gene: TRBJ2-1
v_gene: TRBV23-1
d_gene: NA
abundance: NA
CDR3aa: CASSQGGTLYNEQFF
CDR3nt: TGCGCCAGCAGTCAAGGGGGTACCCTGTACAATGAGCAGTTCTTC

j_gene: TRBJ2-7
v_gene: TRBV24-1
d_gene: NA
abundance: NA
CDR3aa: CATSDLQGYEQYF
CDR3nt: TGTGCCACCAGTGATTTGCAGGGGTACGAGCAGTACTTC

j_gene: TRBJ2-7
v_gene: TRBV9
d_gene: TRBD1
abundance: NA
CDR3aa: CASSVGDRSTYEQYF
CDR3nt: TGTGCCAGCAGCGTGGGGGACAGGAGCACCTACGAGCAGTACTTC

j_gene: TRBJ1-2
v_gene: TRBV6-6
d_gene: NA
abundance: NA
CDR3aa: CASSSPPRTVMGYTF
CDR3nt: TGTGCCAGCAGTTCCCCGCCCAGGACGGTGATGGGCTACACCTTC

j_gene: TRBJ1-2
v_gene: TRBV19
d_gene: NA
abundance: NA
CDR3aa: CASSIALTPGDYGYTF
CDR3nt: TGTGCCAGTAGTATAGCCCTAACCCCGGGTGACTATGGCTACACCTTC

j_gene: TRBJ2-1
v_gene: TRBV18
d_gene: TRBD2
abundance: NA
CDR3aa: CASSPRLAGGESYNEQFF
CDR3nt: TGTGCCAGCTCACCACGCCTAGCGGGGGGCGAGTCCTACAATGAGCAGTTCTTC

j_gene: TRBJ1-1
v_gene: TRBV5-4
d_gene: TRBD1
abundance: NA
CDR3aa: CASSPGTEFPLNTEAFF
CDR3nt: TGTGCCAGCAGCCCCGGGACAGAATTCCCTTTGAACACTGAAGCTTTCTTT

j_gene: TRBJ1-1
v_gene: TRBV18
d_gene: NA
abundance: NA
CDR3aa: CASSSEQGNTEAFF
CDR3nt: TGTGCCAGCTCATCGGAACAGGGGAACACTGAAGCTTTCTTT

j_gene: TRBJ1-1
v_gene: TRBV28
d_gene: NA
abundance: NA
CDR3aa: CASSLSFGYTEAFF
CDR3nt: TGTGCCAGCAGTTTATCCTTCGGGTACACTGAAGCTTTCTTT

j_gene: TRBJ1-5
v_gene: TRBV7-6
d_gene: NA
abundance: NA
CDR3aa: CASSLDFGTGQPQHF
CDR3nt: TGTGCCAGCAGCTTAGATTTTGGGACCGGTCAGCCCCAGCATTTT

j_gene: TRBJ1-1
v_gene: TRBV6-2/TRBV6-3
d_gene: NA
abundance: NA
CDR3aa: CASSRRKIGLNTEAFF
CDR3nt: TGTGCCAGCAGTCGGCGCAAGATCGGCTTGAACACTGAAGCTTTCTTT

j_gene: TRBJ1-1
v_gene: TRBV2
d_gene: NA
abundance: NA
CDR3aa: CATLGAFSNTEAFF
CDR3nt: TGTGCCACCTTGGGGGCGTTCTCAAACACTGAAGCTTTCTTT

j_gene: TRBJ2-7
v_gene: TRBV30
d_gene: NA
abundance: NA
CDR3aa: CAWSHSNYEQYF
CDR3nt: TGTGCCTGGAGTCACTCTAACTACGAGCAGTACTTC

j_gene: TRBJ2-3
v_gene: TRBV24-1
d_gene: TRBD2
abundance: NA
CDR3aa: CATSDSGGGNTDTQYF
CDR3nt: TGTGCCACCAGTGATTCTGGCGGGGGAAACACAGATACGCAGTATTTT

j_gene: TRBJ1-6
v_gene: TRBV5-1
d_gene: NA
abundance: NA
CDR3aa: CASSPSRGGASPLHF
CDR3nt: TGCGCCAGCAGCCCTTCGCGGGGGGGCGCGTCACCCCTCCACTTT